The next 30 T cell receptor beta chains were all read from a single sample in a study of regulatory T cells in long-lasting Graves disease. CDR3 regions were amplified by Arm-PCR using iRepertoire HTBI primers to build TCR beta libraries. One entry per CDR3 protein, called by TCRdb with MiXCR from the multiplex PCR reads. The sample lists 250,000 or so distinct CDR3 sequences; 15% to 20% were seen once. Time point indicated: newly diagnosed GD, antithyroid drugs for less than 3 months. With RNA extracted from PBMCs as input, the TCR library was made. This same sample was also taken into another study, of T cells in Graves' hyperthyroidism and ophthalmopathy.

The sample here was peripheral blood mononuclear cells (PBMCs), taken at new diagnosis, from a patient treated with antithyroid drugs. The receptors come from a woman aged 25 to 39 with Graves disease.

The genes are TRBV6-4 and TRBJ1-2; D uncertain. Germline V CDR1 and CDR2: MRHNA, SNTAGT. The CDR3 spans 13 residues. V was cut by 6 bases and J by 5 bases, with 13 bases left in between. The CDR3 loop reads CASRNGPDYGYTF. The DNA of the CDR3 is TGTGCCAGCAGAAACGGTCCTGATTATGGCTACACCTTC.

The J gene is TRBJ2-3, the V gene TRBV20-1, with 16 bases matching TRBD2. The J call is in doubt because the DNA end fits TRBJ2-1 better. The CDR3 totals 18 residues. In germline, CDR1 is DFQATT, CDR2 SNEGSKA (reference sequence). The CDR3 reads CSAATGLAGGRGDNEQFF. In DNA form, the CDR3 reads TGCAGTGCTGCCACGGGACTAGCGGGGGGGCGAGGGGACAATGAGCAGTTCTTC.

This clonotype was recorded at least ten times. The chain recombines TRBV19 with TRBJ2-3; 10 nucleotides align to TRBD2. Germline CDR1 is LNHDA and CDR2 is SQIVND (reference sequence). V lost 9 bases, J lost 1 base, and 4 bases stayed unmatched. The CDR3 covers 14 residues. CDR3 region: CASSTSGGTDTQYF. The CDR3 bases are TGTGCCAGCAGCACTAGCGGGGGCACAGATACGCAGTATTTT.

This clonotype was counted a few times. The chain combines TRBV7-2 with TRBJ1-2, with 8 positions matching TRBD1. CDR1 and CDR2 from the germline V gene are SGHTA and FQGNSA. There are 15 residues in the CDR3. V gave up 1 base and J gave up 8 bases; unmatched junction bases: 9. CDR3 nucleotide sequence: TGTGCCAGCAGCTTAGACTACCGACAGGGGTGGGGCTACACCTTC. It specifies CASSLDYRQGWGYTF.

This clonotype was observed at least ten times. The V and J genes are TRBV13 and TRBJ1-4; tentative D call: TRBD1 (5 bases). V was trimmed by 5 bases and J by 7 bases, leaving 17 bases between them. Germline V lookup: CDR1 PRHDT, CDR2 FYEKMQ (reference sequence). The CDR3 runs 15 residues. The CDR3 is CASSRSGTGSEKLFF. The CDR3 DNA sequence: TGTGCCAGCAGCCGATCTGGGACCGGGAGTGAAAAACTGTTTTTT.

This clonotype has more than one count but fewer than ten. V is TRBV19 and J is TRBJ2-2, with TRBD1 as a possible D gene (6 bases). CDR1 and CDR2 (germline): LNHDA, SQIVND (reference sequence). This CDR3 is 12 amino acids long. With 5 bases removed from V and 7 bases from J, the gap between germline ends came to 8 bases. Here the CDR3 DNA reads TGTGCCAGTAGTCGGGACATCGGGGAGCTGTTTTTT. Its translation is CASSRDIGELFF. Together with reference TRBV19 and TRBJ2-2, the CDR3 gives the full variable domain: DGGITQSPKYLFRKEGQNVTLSCEQNLNHDAMYWYRQDPGQGLRLIYYSQIVNDFQKGDIAEGYSVSREKKESFPLTVTSAQKNPTAFYLCASSRDIGELFFGEGSRLTVL.

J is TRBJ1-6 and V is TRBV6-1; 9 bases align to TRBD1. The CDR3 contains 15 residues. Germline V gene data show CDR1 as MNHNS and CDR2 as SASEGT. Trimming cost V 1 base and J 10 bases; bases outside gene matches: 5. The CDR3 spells CASSEEGTGFSPLHF. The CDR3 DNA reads TGTGCCAGCAGTGAAGAAGGGACAGGGTTCTCACCCCTCCACTTT.

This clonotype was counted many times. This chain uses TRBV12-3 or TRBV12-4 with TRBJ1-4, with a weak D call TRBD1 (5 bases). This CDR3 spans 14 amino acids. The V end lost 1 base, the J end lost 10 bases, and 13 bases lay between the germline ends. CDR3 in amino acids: CASSLDDSRRKLFF. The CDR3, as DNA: TGTGCCAGCAGTTTAGACGACAGCCGTAGAAAACTGTTTTTT.

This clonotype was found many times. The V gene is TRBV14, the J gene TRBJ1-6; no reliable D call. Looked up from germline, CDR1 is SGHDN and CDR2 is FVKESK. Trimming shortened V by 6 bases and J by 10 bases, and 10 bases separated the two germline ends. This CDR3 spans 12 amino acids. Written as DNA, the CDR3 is TGTGCCAGCAGTTTGGGAGTATCACCCCTCCACTTT. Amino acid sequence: CASSLGVSPLHF.

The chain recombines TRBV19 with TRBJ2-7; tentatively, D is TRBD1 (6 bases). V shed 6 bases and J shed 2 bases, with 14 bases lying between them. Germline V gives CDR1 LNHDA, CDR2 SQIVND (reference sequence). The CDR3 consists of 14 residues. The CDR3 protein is CASREQGPPYEQYF. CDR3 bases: TGTGCCAGTAGGGAACAGGGACCCCCCTACGAGCAGTACTTC. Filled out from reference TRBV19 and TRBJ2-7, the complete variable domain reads DGGITQSPKYLFRKEGQNVTLSCEQNLNHDAMYWYRQDPGQGLRLIYYSQIVNDFQKGDIAEGYSVSREKKESFPLTVTSAQKNPTAFYLCASREQGPPYEQYFGPGTRLTVT.

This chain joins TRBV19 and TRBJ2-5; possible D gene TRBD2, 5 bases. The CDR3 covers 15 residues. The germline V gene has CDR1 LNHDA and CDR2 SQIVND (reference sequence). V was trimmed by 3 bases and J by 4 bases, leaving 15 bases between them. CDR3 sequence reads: CASSISLVAGETQYF. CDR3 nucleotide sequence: TGTGCCAGTAGTATCAGTCTCGTTGCGGGAGAGACCCAGTACTTC.

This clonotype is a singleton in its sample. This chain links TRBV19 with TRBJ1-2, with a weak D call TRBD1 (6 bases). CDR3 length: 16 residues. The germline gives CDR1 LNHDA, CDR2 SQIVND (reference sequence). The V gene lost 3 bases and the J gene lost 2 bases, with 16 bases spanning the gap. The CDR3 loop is CASSIVPGGGNYGYTF. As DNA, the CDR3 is TGTGCCAGTAGTATTGTCCCGGGAGGGGGAAACTATGGCTACACCTTC.

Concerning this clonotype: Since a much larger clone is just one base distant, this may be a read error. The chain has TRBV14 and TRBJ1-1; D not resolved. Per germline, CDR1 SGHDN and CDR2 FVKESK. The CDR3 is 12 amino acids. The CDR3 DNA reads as TGTACCAGCAGCCAGCTACTCACTGAAGCTTTCTTT. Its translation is CTSSQLLTEAFF.

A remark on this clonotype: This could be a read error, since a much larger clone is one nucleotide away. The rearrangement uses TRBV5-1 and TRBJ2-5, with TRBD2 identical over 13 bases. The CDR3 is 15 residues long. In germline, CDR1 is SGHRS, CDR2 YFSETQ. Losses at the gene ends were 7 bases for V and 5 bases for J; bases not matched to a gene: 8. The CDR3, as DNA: TGCGCCAGCTCGGGGACTAGCGGGACGGCGGAGACCCAGTACTTC. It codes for CASSGTSGTAETQYF.

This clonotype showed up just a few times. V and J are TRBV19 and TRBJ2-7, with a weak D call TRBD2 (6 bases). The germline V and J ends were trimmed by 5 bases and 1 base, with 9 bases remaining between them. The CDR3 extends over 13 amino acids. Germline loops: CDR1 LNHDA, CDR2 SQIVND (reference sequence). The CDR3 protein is CASSGGYSYEQYF. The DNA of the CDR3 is TGTGCCAGTAGTGGAGGGTATTCCTACGAGCAGTACTTC.

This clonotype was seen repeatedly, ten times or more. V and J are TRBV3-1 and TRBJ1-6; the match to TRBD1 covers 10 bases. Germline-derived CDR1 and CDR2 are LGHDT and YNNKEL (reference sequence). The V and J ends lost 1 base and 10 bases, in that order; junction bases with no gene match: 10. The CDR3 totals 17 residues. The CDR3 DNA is TGTGCCAGCAGCCAAGGTTTTGGACAGGGGGTTAGGTCACCCCTCCACTTT. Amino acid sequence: CASSQGFGQGVRSPLHF.

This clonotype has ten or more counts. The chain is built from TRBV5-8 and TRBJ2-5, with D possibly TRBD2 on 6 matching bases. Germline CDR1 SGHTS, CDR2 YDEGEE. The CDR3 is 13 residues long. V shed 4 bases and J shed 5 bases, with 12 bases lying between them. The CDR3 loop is CASSRVAGETQYF. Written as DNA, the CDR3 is TGTGCCAGCAGCCGAGTGGCGGGGGAGACCCAGTACTTC.

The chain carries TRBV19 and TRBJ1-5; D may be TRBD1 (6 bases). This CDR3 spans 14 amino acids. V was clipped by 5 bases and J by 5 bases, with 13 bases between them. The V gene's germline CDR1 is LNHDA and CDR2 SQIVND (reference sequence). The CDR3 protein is CASSPQGPDQPQHF. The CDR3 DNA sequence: TGTGCCAGTAGTCCCCAGGGGCCGGATCAGCCCCAGCATTTT.

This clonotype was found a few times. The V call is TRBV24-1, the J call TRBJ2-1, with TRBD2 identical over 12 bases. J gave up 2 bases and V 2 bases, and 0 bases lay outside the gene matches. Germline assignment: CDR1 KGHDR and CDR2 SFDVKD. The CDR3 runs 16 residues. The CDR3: CATSDSSGGAYNEQFF. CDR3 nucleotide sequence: TGTGCCACCAGTGATTCTAGCGGGGGGGCCTACAATGAGCAGTTCTTC.

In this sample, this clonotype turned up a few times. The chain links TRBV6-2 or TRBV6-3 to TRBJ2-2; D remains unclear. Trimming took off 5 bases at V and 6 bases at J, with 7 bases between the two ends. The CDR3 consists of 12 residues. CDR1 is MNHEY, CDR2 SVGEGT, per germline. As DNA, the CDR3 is TGTGCCAGCAGTGCCATCCCCGGGGAGCTGTTTTTT. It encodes CASSAIPGELFF.

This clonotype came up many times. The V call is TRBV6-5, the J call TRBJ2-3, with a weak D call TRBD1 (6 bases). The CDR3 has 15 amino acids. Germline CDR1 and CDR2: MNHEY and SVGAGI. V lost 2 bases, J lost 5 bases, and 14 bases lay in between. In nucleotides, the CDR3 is TGTGCCAGCAGTTACCGGGTGGGGGCGGAAGATACGCAGTATTTT. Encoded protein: CASSYRVGAEDTQYF.

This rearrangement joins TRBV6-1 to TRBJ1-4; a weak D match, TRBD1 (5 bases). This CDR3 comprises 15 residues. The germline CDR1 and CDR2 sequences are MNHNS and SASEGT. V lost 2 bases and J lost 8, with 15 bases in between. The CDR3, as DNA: TGTGCCAGCAGTGAACCGGGACCCCAAAAAGAAAAACTGTTTTTT. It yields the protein CASSEPGPQKEKLFF.

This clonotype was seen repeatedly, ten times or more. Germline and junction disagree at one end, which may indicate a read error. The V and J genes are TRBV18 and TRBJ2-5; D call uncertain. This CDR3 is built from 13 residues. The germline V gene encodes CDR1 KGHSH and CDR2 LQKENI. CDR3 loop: CASSPPLQETQYF. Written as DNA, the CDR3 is TGTGCCAGCTCTCCACCGCTGCAAGAGACCCAGTACTTC.

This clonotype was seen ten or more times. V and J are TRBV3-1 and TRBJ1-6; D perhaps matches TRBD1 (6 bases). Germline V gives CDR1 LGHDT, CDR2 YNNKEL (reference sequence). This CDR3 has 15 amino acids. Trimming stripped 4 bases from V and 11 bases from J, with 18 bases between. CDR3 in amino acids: CASSRRDTGSPPLHF. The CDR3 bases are TGTGCCAGCAGCCGCCGGGACACAGGGTCGCCACCCCTCCACTTT.

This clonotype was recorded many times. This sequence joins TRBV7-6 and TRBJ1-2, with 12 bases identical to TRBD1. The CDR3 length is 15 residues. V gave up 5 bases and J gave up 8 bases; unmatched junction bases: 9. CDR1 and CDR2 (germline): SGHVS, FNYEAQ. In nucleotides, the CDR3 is TGTGCCAGCAGCCCTGGGACAGGGGGCGCAGGAGGCTACACCTTC. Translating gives CASSPGTGGAGGYTF.

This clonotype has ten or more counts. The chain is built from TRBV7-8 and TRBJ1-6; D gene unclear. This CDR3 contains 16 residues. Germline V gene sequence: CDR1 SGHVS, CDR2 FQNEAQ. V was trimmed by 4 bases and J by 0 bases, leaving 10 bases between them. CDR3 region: CASSSVISSYNSPLHF. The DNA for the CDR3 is TGTGCCAGCAGCTCGGTGATAAGCTCCTATAATTCACCCCTCCACTTT.

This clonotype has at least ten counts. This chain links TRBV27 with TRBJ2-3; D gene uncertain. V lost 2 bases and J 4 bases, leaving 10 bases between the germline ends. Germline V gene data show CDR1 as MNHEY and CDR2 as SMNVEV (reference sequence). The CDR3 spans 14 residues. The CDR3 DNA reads TGTGCCAGCAGTTTACTAGGGCAGGCAGATACGCAGTATTTT. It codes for CASSLLGQADTQYF.

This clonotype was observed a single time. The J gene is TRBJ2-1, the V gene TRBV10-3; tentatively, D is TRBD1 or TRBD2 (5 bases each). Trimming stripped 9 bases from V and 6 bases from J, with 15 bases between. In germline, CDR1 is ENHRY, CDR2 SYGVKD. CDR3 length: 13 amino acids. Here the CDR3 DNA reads TGTGCCATAGAAAGCGATGGGGGCAATGAGCAGTTCTTC. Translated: CAIESDGGNEQFF.

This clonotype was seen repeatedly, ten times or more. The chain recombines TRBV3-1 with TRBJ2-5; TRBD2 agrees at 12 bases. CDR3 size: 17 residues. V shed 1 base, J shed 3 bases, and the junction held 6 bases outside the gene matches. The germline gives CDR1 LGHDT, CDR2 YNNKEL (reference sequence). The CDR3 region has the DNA TGTGCCAGCAGCCAAGCCCGCACTAGCGGGGGGAAAGAGACCCAGTACTTC. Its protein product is CASSQARTSGGKETQYF.

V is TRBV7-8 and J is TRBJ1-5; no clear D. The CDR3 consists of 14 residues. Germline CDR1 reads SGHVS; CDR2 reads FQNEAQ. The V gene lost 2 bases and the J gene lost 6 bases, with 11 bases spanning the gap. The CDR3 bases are TGTGCCAGCAGCTTAAAGACGGAGGGTCAGCCCCAGCATTTT. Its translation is CASSLKTEGQPQHF.